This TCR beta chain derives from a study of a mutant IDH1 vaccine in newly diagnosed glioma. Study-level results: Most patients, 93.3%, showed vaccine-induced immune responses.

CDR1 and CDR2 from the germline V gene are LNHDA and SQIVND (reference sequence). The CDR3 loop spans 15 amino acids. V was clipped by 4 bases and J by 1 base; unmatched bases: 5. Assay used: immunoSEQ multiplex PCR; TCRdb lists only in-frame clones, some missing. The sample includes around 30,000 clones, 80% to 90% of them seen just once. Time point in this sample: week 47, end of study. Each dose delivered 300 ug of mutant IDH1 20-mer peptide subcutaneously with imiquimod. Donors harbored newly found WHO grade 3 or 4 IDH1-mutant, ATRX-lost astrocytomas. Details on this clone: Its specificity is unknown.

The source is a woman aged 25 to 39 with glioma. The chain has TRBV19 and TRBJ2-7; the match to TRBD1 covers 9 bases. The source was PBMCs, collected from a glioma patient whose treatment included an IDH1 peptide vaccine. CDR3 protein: CASSSPGQGSYEQYF. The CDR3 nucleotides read TGTGCCAGTAGTAGTCCGGGACAGGGATCCTACGAGCAGTACTTC.